The subject of this entry is one TCR beta chain. Per the original methods: Amplification of reference gene primers provided the estimated nucleated cell counts. Libraries were prepared by immunoSEQ multiplex PCR; TCRdb keeps only in-frame clonotypes and omits some of them. The DNA gave D and trimming, while V, J and clone size come from that table. The table lists about 120,000 clones, around nine tenths of them singletons. This sample stems from a study of blood T cell repertoires in COVID-19. Study-level background: Samples representing acute and convalescent COVID-19 were sourced from the United States, Italy and Spain. T cells, B-cell-depleted T cells, or PBMCs supplied cDNA or gDNA.

This CDR3 is built from 16 residues. The ends were cut back, 3 bases at V and 0 bases at J, with 13 bases in the middle. Germline V gives CDR1 MNHNS, CDR2 SASEGT. This TCR was sampled from a woman between 45 and 60 years old with acute or convalescent COVID-19. The chain has TRBV6-1 and TRBJ2-3; TRBD2 is a possible D gene (6 bases). Sequencing was carried out using peripheral blood. CDR3 sequence: CASSEPVAGSTDTQYF. The CDR3 bases are TGTGCCAGCAGTGAGCCGGTTGCGGGGAGCACAGATACGCAGTATTTT.